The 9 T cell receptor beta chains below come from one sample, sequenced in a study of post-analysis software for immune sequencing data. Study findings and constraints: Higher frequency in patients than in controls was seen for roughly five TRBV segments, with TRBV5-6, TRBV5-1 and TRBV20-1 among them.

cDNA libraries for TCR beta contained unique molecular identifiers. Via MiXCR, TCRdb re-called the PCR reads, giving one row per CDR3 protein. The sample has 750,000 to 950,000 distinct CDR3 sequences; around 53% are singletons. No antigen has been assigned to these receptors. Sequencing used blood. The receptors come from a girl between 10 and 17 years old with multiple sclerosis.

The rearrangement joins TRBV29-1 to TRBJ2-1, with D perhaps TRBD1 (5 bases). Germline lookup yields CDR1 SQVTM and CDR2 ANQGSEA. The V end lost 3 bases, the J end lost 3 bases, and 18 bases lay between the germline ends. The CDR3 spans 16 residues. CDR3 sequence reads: CSVETSGATYYNEQFF. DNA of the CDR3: TGCAGCGTTGAGACTTCTGGGGCGACTTACTACAATGAGCAGTTCTTC.

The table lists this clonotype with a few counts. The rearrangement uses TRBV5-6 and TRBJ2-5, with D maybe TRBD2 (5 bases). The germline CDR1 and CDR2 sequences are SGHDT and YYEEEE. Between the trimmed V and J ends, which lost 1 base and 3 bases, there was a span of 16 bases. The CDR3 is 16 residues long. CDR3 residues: CASSLWRLLREETQYF. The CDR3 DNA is TGTGCCAGCAGCTTGTGGAGGCTACTGAGAGAAGAGACCCAGTACTTC. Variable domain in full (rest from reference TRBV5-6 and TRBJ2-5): DAGVTQSPTHLIKTRGQQVTLRCSPKSGHDTVSWYQQALGQGPQFIFQYYEEEERQRGNFPDRFSGHQFPNYSSELNVNALLLGDSALYLCASSLWRLLREETQYFGPGTRLLVL.

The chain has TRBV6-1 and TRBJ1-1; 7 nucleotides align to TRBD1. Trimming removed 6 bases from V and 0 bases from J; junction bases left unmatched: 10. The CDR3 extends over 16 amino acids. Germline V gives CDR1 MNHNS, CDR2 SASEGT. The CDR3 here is CASSHDRTGLNTEAFF. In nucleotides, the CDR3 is TGTGCCAGCAGCCACGACCGGACAGGATTGAACACTGAAGCTTTCTTT.

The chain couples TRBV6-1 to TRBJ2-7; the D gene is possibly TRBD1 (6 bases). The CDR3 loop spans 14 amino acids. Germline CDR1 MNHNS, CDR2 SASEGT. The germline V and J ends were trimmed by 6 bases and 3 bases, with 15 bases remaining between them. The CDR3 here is CASRQGFGGYEQYF. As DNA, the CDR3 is TGTGCCAGCAGGCAGGGGTTTGGTGGCTACGAGCAGTACTTC.

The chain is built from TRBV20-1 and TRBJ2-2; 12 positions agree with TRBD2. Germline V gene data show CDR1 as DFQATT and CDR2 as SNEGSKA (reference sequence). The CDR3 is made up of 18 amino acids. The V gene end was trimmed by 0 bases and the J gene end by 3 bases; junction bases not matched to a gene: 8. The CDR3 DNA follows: TGCAGTGCTAGAGATATCGTGAGACTAGCGGGAGACACCGGGGAGCTGTTTTTT. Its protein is CSARDIVRLAGDTGELFF.

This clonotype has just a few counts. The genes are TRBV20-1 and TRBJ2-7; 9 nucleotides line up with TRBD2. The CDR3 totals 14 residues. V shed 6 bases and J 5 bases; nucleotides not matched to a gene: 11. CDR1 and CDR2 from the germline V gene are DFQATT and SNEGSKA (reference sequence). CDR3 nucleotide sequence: TGCAGTGCGTTAAGCCCGGGACTAGCTGACGAGCAGTACTTC. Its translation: CSALSPGLADEQYF.

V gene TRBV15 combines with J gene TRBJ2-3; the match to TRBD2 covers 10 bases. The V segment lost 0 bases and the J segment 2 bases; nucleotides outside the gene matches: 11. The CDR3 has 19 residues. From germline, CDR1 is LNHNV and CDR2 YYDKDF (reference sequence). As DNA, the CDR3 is TGTGCCACCAGCAGAGATCTTAGTTCCCTAGCGGGGGACACAGATACGCAGTATTTT. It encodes CATSRDLSSLAGDTDTQYF.

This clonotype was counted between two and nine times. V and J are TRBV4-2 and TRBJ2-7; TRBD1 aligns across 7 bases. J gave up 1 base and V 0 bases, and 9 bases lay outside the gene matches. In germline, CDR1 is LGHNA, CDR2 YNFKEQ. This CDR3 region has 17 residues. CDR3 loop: CASSQDGLDRTSYEQYF. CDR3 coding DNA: TGTGCCAGCAGCCAAGACGGGTTGGACAGGACATCCTACGAGCAGTACTTC.

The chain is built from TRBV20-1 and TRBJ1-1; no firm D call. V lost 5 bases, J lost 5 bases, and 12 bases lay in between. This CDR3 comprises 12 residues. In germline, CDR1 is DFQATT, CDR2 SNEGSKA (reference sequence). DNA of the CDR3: TGCAGTGCTCGTCGGACGGGGACTGAAGCTTTCTTT. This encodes CSARRTGTEAFF.